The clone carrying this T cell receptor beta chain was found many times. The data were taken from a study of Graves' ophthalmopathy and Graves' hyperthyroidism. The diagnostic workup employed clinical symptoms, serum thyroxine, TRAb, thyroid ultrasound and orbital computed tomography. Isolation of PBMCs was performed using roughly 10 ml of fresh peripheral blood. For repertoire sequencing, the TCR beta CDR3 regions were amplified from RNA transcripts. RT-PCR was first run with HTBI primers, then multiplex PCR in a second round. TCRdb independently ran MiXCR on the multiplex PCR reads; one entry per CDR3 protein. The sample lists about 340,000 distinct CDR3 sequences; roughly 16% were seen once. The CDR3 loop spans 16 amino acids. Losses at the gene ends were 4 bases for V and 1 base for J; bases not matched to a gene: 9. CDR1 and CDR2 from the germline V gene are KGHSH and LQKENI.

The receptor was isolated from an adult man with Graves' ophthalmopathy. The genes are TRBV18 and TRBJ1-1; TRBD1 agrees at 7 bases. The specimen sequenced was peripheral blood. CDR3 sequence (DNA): TGTGCCAGCTCACTAAACAGGGGCTTGGCGAACACTGAAGCTTTCTTT. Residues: CASSLNRGLANTEAFF.